Presented here are 19 T cell receptor beta chains from one specimen sequenced in a study of cytomegalovirus exposure and HLA in healthy donors. The study ran its PCR with 60 Vbeta and 13 Jbeta primers. Assay: immunoSEQ multiplex PCR; the TCRdb copy retains only in-frame clones and omits some. Among around 200,000 clones listed, less than 90% were seen once. The sequenced sample was PBMCs. These receptors all stem from a woman aged 30 to 39 in good health and CMV-seronegative.

This clone has a handful of counts. The chain links TRBV7-8 to TRBJ2-7, with D perhaps matching TRBD2 (7 bases). Trimming cost V 1 base and J 5 bases, with 15 bases left between them. Germline values: CDR1 SGHVS, CDR2 FQNEAQ. The CDR3 is made up of 15 amino acids. The CDR3 coding sequence is TGTGCCAGCAGCTTAGAGGGGGGGAGGGGCCACGAGCAGTACTTC. It translates to CASSLEGGRGHEQYF.

The CDR3 DNA reads as TGCGCCAGCAGCCCGATGGGGAGCGGGGTCTCCTACGAGCAGTACTTC. Translating it yields CASSPMGSGVSYEQYF. This chain uses TRBV4-1 with TRBJ2-7; 7 bases map to TRBD2. V shed 4 bases, J shed 0 bases, and the junction held 9 bases outside the gene matches. This CDR3 is 16 amino acids long. Germline assignment: CDR1 MGHRA and CDR2 YSYEKL.

This clone was recorded once. V and J are TRBV4-1 and TRBJ1-1, with D hard to call. From germline, CDR1 is MGHRA and CDR2 YSYEKL. The V gene lost 3 bases and the J gene lost 1 base, with 9 bases spanning the gap. This CDR3 region has 14 residues. In nucleotides, the CDR3 is TGCGCCAGCAGCCAGCGGGGTAGGAACACTGAAGCTTTCTTT. Protein: CASSQRGRNTEAFF.

This clone was detected only once. The chain employs TRBV7-9 and TRBJ2-1, with D possibly being TRBD1 (6 bases). This CDR3 is 12 amino acids long. Germline lookup yields CDR1 SEHNR and CDR2 FQNEAQ (reference sequence). Trimming shortened V by 3 bases and J by 12 bases, and 12 bases separated the two germline ends. CDR3 nucleotides: TGTGCCAGCAGCTTTAGGACAGATATGCAGTTCTTC. This encodes CASSFRTDMQFF.

The chain carries TRBV18 and TRBJ2-1, with D possibly matching TRBD1 (5 bases). The V gene lost 4 bases and the J gene lost 6 bases, with 7 bases spanning the gap. CDR1 is KGHSH and CDR2 is LQKENI in the germline V gene. The CDR3 consists of 12 residues. This chain's CDR3 is CASSRQGNEQFF. CDR3 nucleotides: TGTGCCAGCTCACGGCAGGGCAATGAGCAGTTCTTC.

The J gene is TRBJ2-6, the V gene TRBV28; no clear D gene. Germline V CDR1 and CDR2: MDHEN, SYDVKM. Trimming removed 2 bases from V and 0 bases from J, with 2 bases in between. The CDR3 sequence is 14 residues long. In DNA form, the CDR3 reads TGTGCCAGCAGTTTACACTCTGGGGCCAACGTCCTGACTTTC. This encodes CASSLHSGANVLTF.

The chain recombines TRBV7-6 with TRBJ2-5; possible D gene TRBD2, 6 bases. CDR1 SGHVS and CDR2 FNYEAQ come from the germline V gene. Trimming took 4 bases from V and 4 from J, leaving 22 bases between them. The CDR3 spans 17 residues. The CDR3 DNA is TGTGCCAGCAGCTCAGCCGGCGCGGGAAGGATAGTAGAGACCCAGTACTTC. Translating gives CASSSAGAGRIVETQYF.

The V and J genes are TRBV11-2 and TRBJ1-4; 7 nucleotides align to TRBD1. The CDR3 has 13 amino acids. Losses at the gene ends were 3 bases for V and 12 bases for J; bases not matched to a gene: 7. Germline values: CDR1 SGHAT, CDR2 FQNNGV. CDR3 region: CASSFGSDRQLFF. In DNA, the CDR3 is TGTGCCAGCAGCTTCGGCTCGGACAGGCAACTGTTTTTT.

This chain links TRBV28 with TRBJ2-1, with D maybe TRBD2 (5 bases). The CDR3 contains 15 residues. The germline gives CDR1 MDHEN, CDR2 SYDVKM. V shed 7 bases and J shed 4 bases, with 17 bases lying between them. This chain's CDR3 is CASIAPRGGYNEQFF. CDR3 nucleotide sequence: TGTGCCAGCATCGCCCCCCGCGGCGGGTACAATGAGCAGTTCTTC.

The V gene is TRBV14, the J gene TRBJ2-5; TRBD1 matches 7 bases. The J segment lost 5 bases and the V segment lost 2 bases, leaving 5 bases of the junction unmatched. Germline V gives CDR1 SGHDN, CDR2 FVKESK. This CDR3 region has 14 residues. The CDR3 coding sequence is TGTGCCAGCAGCCAAAGGGGGCCCTGGGAGACCCAGTACTTC. Its translation is CASSQRGPWETQYF.

CDR3 bases: TGTGCCACCAGTCAGACACCGGGACAGGGCTACGAGCAGTACTTC. This codes for CATSQTPGQGYEQYF. The V gene is TRBV15, the J gene TRBJ2-7; 9 bases fit TRBD1. The CDR3 covers 15 residues. The junction had 9 bases not matched to a gene; V was cut back by 6 bases and J by 3 bases. CDR1 and CDR2 (germline): LNHNV, YYDKDF (reference sequence).

The chain recombines TRBV7-6 with TRBJ2-3, with D perhaps TRBD1 (6 bases). CDR3 size: 15 residues. V gave up 1 base and J gave up 1 base, with 9 bases separating them. Per germline, CDR1 SGHVS and CDR2 FNYEAQ. CDR3 loop: CASSLGGPGTDTQYF. The CDR3 DNA reads as TGTGCCAGCAGCTTAGGGGGGCCCGGCACAGATACGCAGTATTTT. The whole variable domain, remainder taken from reference TRBV7-6 and TRBJ2-3, is GAGVSQSPRYKVTKRGQDVALRCDPISGHVSLYWYRQALGQGPEFLTYFNYEAQQDKSGLPNDRFSAERPEGSISTLTIQRTEQRDSAMYRCASSLGGPGTDTQYFGPGTRLTVL.

There are a few counts of this clone. This rearrangement joins TRBV14 to TRBJ1-2; tentatively, D is TRBD1 (5 bases). Germline V lookup: CDR1 SGHDN, CDR2 FVKESK. The V end lost 0 bases, the J end lost 6 bases, and 11 bases lay between the germline ends. The CDR3 contains 14 residues. The CDR3, as DNA: TGTGCCAGCAGCCAAGATCGGGGGACCGATGGCTACACCTTC. Translation: CASSQDRGTDGYTF.

The chain couples TRBV6-1 to TRBJ1-4, with TRBD1 matching 8 bases. The germline V gene has CDR1 MNHNS and CDR2 SASEGT. V dropped 5 bases and J dropped 8; count of bases not matched to a gene: 4. The CDR3 runs 13 residues. The CDR3 DNA reads as TGTGCCAGCAGTCACAGGGGGAGAGAAAAACTGTTTTTT. Protein sequence: CASSHRGREKLFF.

This sequence joins TRBV29-1 and TRBJ2-2; 8 nucleotides line up with TRBD2. The germline V gene encodes CDR1 SQVTM and CDR2 ANQGSEA. The J segment lost 6 bases and the V segment lost 1 base, leaving 4 bases of the junction unmatched. The CDR3 covers 14 residues. CDR3 protein: CSVEAGGLSGELFF. As DNA, the CDR3 is TGCAGCGTTGAAGCGGGGGGGCTATCCGGGGAGCTGTTTTTT.

The chain combines TRBV5-1 with TRBJ2-7; tentative D call: TRBD2 (6 bases). The CDR3 runs 14 residues. Germline CDR1 SGHRS, CDR2 YFSETQ. V was shortened by 0 bases and J by 5 bases, with 12 bases between the two germline ends. CDR3 loop: CASSLGGTGDEQYF. For the CDR3, the DNA is TGCGCCAGCAGCTTGGGGGGGACGGGGGACGAGCAGTACTTC.

CDR3: CASSVVGGEKLFF. The CDR3 DNA reads as TGTGCCAGCAGCGTAGTAGGGGGTGAAAAACTGTTTTTT. This chain links TRBV9 with TRBJ1-4; D is possibly TRBD1 (6 bases). Trimming took 0 bases from V and 7 from J, leaving 7 bases between them. The CDR3 has 13 amino acids. CDR1 is SGDLS and CDR2 is YYNGEE in the germline V gene.

In its sample, this clone was seen once. V usage is TRBV5-6 and J usage is TRBJ2-5, with a tentative D call TRBD2 (6 bases). This CDR3 is built from 13 residues. Germline V lookup: CDR1 SGHDT, CDR2 YYEEEE. The V gene lost 2 bases and the J gene lost 5 bases, with 10 bases spanning the gap. The CDR3 DNA sequence: TGTGCCAGCAGCTTCGGGAGCGCGGAGACCCAGTACTTC. It yields the protein CASSFGSAETQYF.

This chain connects TRBV7-9 to TRBJ2-1; D perhaps matches TRBD1 (6 bases). The CDR3 covers 16 residues. V lost 1 base and J 4 bases, leaving 14 bases between the germline ends. In germline, CDR1 is SEHNR, CDR2 FQNEAQ (reference sequence). CDR3 protein: CASSLGGRGSYNEQFF. In DNA form, the CDR3 reads TGTGCCAGCAGCTTAGGTGGCAGGGGTTCTTACAATGAGCAGTTCTTC.